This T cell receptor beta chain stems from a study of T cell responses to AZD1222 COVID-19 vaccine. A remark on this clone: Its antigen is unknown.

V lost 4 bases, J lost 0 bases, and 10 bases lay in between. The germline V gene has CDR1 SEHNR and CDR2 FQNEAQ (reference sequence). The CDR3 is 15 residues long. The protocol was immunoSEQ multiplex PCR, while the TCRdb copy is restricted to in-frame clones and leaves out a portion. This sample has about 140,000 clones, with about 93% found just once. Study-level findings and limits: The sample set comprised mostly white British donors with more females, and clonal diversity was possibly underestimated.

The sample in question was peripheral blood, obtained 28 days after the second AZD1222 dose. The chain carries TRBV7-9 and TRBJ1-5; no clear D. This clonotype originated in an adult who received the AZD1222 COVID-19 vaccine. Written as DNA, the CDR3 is TGTGCCAGCAGCTCGAGGGAGGATAGCAATCAGCCCCAGCATTTT. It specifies CASSSREDSNQPQHF.